This TCR beta chain originates from a study of beta chain features in type 1 diabetes. In the study overall: Cells sorted and examined across all samples totaled around 110,000,000. Findings and caveats of the study: VDJ junctions from type 1 diabetes patients carried fewer insertions and larger deletions. Short templates might get an advantage during PCR, and this would be equal in patients and controls.

The whole isolated RNA underwent reverse transcription, so sequencing captured expressed TCRB transcripts. The assay was immunoSEQ multiplex PCR, and TCRdb's table has in-frame clones only and misses some. Altogether under 550,000 clones are present, roughly 11% being singletons, with the ten largest covering 0.04% to 0.05%. CDR3 length equals 14 residues. V gave up 4 bases and J gave up 2 bases, with 11 bases separating them. The germline CDR1 and CDR2 sequences are MGHDK and SYGVNS. As regards this clone: The antigen is unknown.

The sequencing input was naive CD4+ T cells from blood. This clonotype originated in a woman aged 18-29 years in good health. J is TRBJ2-5 and V is TRBV25-1; D not certain. The CDR3 bases are TGTGCCAGCAGTGTCCACTCTGGTCAAGAGACCCAGTACTTC. Its translation: CASSVHSGQETQYF. The variable domain in full, with the rest retrieved from reference TRBV25-1 and TRBJ2-5, is EADIYQTPRYLVIGTGKKITLECSQTMGHDKMYWYQQDPGMELHLIHYSYGVNSTEKGDLSSESTVSRIRTEHFPLTLESARPSHTSQYLCASSVHSGQETQYFGPGTRLLVL.